The 31 T cell receptor beta chains in this list originate from one sample, sequenced in a study of T cell repertoires in cytomegalovirus infection. Their antigens are not known. TCRdb processed the reads anew with MiXCR; each CDR3 protein has one entry. The sample carries more than 30,000 distinct CDR3 sequences, about 48% recorded once. The sequences come from CD8+ T cells from cultured PBMCs, collected from culture after CMV antigen stimulation. These receptor sequences come from a human donor in good health (CMV status not recorded). Some clones in this sample may be carry-over from other donors' samples.

The genes are TRBV25-1 and TRBJ1-6, with D maybe TRBD1 (6 bases). V was trimmed by 6 bases and J by 4 bases, leaving 10 bases between them. This CDR3 has 14 residues. Germline loops: CDR1 MGHDK, CDR2 SYGVNS. This CDR3 is CASRRTEYNSPLHF. For the CDR3, the DNA is TGTGCCAGCAGGAGGACAGAGTATAATTCACCCCTCCACTTT.

The rearrangement uses TRBV27 and TRBJ1-5, with a weak D call TRBD1 (5 bases). The germline CDR1 and CDR2 sequences are MNHEY and SMNVEV (reference sequence). This CDR3 has 14 amino acids. V was pared by 4 bases and J by 8 bases, with 15 bases between. The CDR3 region has the DNA TGTGCCAGCAGTTCGGGGGGACCCAAGAAGCCCCAGCATTTT. Translation: CASSSGGPKKPQHF.

This sequence joins TRBV12-3 or TRBV12-4 and TRBJ2-6, with a possible D match to TRBD2 (7 bases). V lost 5 bases to trimming and J lost 0 bases, with 17 bases between them. The CDR3 is 18 residues long. CDR3 sequence reads: CASSGGGRWVSGANVLTF. The CDR3 DNA reads as TGTGCCAGCAGTGGGGGGGGCCGCTGGGTCTCTGGGGCCAACGTCCTGACTTTC.

The rearrangement links TRBV5-1 to TRBJ2-7; D is ambiguous. Germline CDR1 reads SGHRS; CDR2 reads YFSETQ. Trimming cost V 4 bases and J 0 bases, with 11 bases left between them. This CDR3 is built from 14 residues. The CDR3 region is CASSNSPRSYEQYF. CDR3 DNA sequence: TGCGCCAGCAGCAACTCACCCCGCTCCTACGAGCAGTACTTC.

The rearrangement joins TRBV7-9 to TRBJ1-2; D gene ambiguous. The germline CDR1 and CDR2 sequences are SEHNR and FQNEAQ (reference sequence). The CDR3 is 15 residues long. V lost 4 bases and J lost 0, with 12 bases in between. The CDR3 loop is CASSSSDGSNYGYTF. As DNA, the CDR3 is TGTGCCAGCAGCTCGTCAGACGGCTCTAACTATGGCTACACCTTC.

V usage is TRBV9 and J usage is TRBJ2-7; TRBD2 agrees at 7 bases. The CDR3 spans 12 residues. Germline trimming cut 4 bases from V and 7 bases from J; bases unmatched to any gene: 5. CDR1 is SGDLS, CDR2 YYNGEE, per germline. CDR3: CASSTSGGEQYF. The CDR3 region has the DNA TGTGCCAGCAGCACCTCGGGGGGTGAGCAGTACTTC.

The chain carries TRBV6-1 and TRBJ2-1; perhaps TRBD2 as D (6 bases). This CDR3 has 14 amino acids. Trimming shortened V by 2 bases and J by 7 bases, and 12 bases separated the two germline ends. CDR1 and CDR2 (germline): MNHNS, SASEGT. DNA for the CDR3: TGTGCCAGCAGTGAATTAGAACTAGCTAATGAGCAGTTCTTC. It encodes CASSELELANEQFF.

The V and J genes are TRBV9 and TRBJ1-2; D gene uncertain. Germline-derived CDR1 and CDR2 are SGDLS and YYNGEE. V was cut by 3 bases and J by 5 bases, with 11 bases left in between. The CDR3 sequence is 13 residues long. The CDR3 here is CASSGFAEYGYTF. For the CDR3, the DNA is TGTGCCAGCAGCGGCTTTGCGGAATATGGCTACACCTTC.

J is TRBJ2-1 and V is TRBV12-3 or TRBV12-4, with no clear D. V dropped 6 bases and J dropped 10 bases, with 13 bases sitting between them. The CDR3 has 12 amino acids. The CDR3 DNA sequence: TGTGCCAGCAGGCCCAGACTGGACGAGCAGTTCTTC. It translates to CASRPRLDEQFF.

The rearrangement uses TRBV7-3 and TRBJ2-1, with D hard to call. Trimming stripped 5 bases from V and 0 bases from J, with 17 bases between. The CDR3 extends over 17 amino acids. The V gene's germline CDR1 is SGHTA and CDR2 FQGTGA. CDR3 in amino acids: CASSQEALPSSYNEQFF. Written as DNA, the CDR3 is TGTGCCAGCAGCCAAGAGGCCCTACCCAGCTCCTACAATGAGCAGTTCTTC. Looking up the rest from reference TRBV7-3 and TRBJ2-1 gives the full variable domain: GAGVSQTPSNKVTEKGKYVELRCDPISGHTALYWYRQSLGQGPEFLIYFQGTGAADDSGLPNDRFFAVRPEGSVSTLKIQRTERGDSAVYLCASSQEALPSSYNEQFFGPGTRLTVL.

This clonotype was seen at least ten times. V usage is TRBV20-1 and J usage is TRBJ2-2; 10 nucleotides match TRBD2. The CDR3 is made up of 17 amino acids. Germline V lookup: CDR1 DFQATT, CDR2 SNEGSKA (reference sequence). V trimming: 7 bases; J trimming: 5 bases; junction bases outside the gene matches: 16. The CDR3 here is CSGWGASGSRGTGELFF. The CDR3 DNA reads TGCAGTGGATGGGGAGCTAGCGGGAGTCGGGGGACCGGGGAGCTGTTTTTT.

This clonotype was seen a few times. Here the CDR3 DNA reads TGTGCCAGCAGCGTGGCGGGGCGCAATGAGCAGTTCTTC. Translating it yields CASSVAGRNEQFF. The chain recombines TRBV11-2 with TRBJ2-1; weak D call: TRBD2 (6 bases). Per the germline V gene, CDR1 is SGHAT and CDR2 is FQNNGV. This CDR3 is 13 amino acids long. V shed 5 bases and J shed 6 bases, with 11 bases lying between them. The whole variable domain, remainder taken from reference TRBV11-2 and TRBJ2-1, is EAGVAQSPRYKIIEKRQSVAFWCNPISGHATLYWYQQILGQGPKLLIQFQNNGVVDDSQLPKDRFSAERLKGVDSTLKIQPAKLEDSAVYLCASSVAGRNEQFFGPGTRLTVL.

This clonotype was seen a handful of times. The chain links TRBV10-3 to TRBJ2-3; D is possibly TRBD2 (6 bases). This CDR3 region has 14 residues. The germline V gene encodes CDR1 ENHRY and CDR2 SYGVKD. The V and J ends lost 6 bases and 1 base respectively, with 11 bases between them. The CDR3 is CAIRASVGTDTQYF. The CDR3 coding sequence is TGTGCCATCAGGGCTAGCGTGGGCACAGATACGCAGTATTTT.

CDR3 sequence (DNA): TGCAGTGCTAGATGGGGGGCCCGGACACTGAATCAGCCCCAGCATTTT. It encodes CSARWGARTLNQPQHF. The chain recombines TRBV20-1 with TRBJ1-5; D possibly corresponds to TRBD1 (6 bases). The CDR3 length is 16 residues. V dropped 2 bases and J dropped 4 bases, with 18 bases sitting between them. Germline V gene sequence: CDR1 DFQATT, CDR2 SNEGSKA (reference sequence).

This clonotype was seen a handful of times. The chain combines TRBV12-3 or TRBV12-4 with TRBJ1-1; D not certain. Trimming pared 3 bases from V and 0 bases from J, leaving 2 bases between. The CDR3 length is 12 residues. CDR3 nucleotides: TGTGCCAGCAGTTTGGTGAACACTGAAGCTTTCTTT. This gives the protein CASSLVNTEAFF.

This clonotype was seen more than once but under ten times. V usage is TRBV2 and J usage is TRBJ2-1; 11 bases agree with TRBD1. This CDR3 contains 15 residues. With V trimmed by 7 bases and J by 8 bases, 10 bases remained unmatched. CDR1 SNHLY and CDR2 FYNNEI come from the germline V gene. Here the CDR3 DNA reads TGTGCCAGCATACGTAGGACAGGGGGCGCGGATGAGCAGTTCTTC. Translation: CASIRRTGGADEQFF. Supplemented by reference TRBV2 and TRBJ2-1, the full variable domain reads EPEVTQTPSHQVTQMGQEVILRCVPISNHLYFYWYRQILGQKVEFLVSFYNNEISEKSEIFDDQFSVERPDGSNFTLKIRSTKLEDSAMYFCASIRRTGGADEQFFGPGTRLTVL.

This clonotype was seen a few times. The V and J genes are TRBV7-8 and TRBJ1-5; D call uncertain. Germline assignment: CDR1 SGHVS and CDR2 FQNEAQ. Trimming removed 1 base at V and 0 bases at J, with 10 bases between. The CDR3 is 16 amino acids. The CDR3 sequence: CASSLGVSYSNQPQHF. CDR3 nucleotide sequence: TGTGCCAGCAGCTTAGGGGTCAGTTATAGCAATCAGCCCCAGCATTTT. The full variable domain, rest sourced from reference TRBV7-8 and TRBJ1-5, is GAGVSQSPRYKVAKRGQDVALRCDPISGHVSLFWYQQALGQGPEFLTYFQNEAQLDKSGLPSDRFFAERPEGSVSTLKIQRTQQEDSAVYLCASSLGVSYSNQPQHFGDGTRLSIL.

The rearrangement uses TRBV27 and TRBJ1-2; D perhaps matches TRBD1 (6 bases). This CDR3 spans 15 amino acids. Trimming stripped 5 bases from V and 4 bases from J, with 17 bases between. The V gene's germline CDR1 is MNHEY and CDR2 SMNVEV (reference sequence). The CDR3 region is CASSPGRGASYGYTF. The CDR3 bases are TGTGCCAGCAGTCCAGGGAGGGGGGCTAGCTATGGCTACACCTTC.

The J gene is TRBJ1-4, the V gene TRBV7-4; a weak D match, TRBD1 (6 bases). This CDR3 is built from 15 residues. Germline values: CDR1 SGHVT, CDR2 SQSDAQ. Trimming pared 5 bases from V and 0 bases from J, leaving 10 bases between. The CDR3 DNA reads as TGTGCCAGCAGCAGGGACAAGCCAACTAATGAAAAACTGTTTTTT. Its translation is CASSRDKPTNEKLFF.

This clonotype was counted at least ten times. The CDR3 coding sequence is TGTGCCAGCAGTTTAGGACAGCAAGCTTTCTTT. It translates to CASSLGQQAFF. The rearrangement uses TRBV28 and TRBJ1-1, with a possible D match to TRBD1 (6 bases). This CDR3 is built from 11 residues. CDR1 and CDR2 (germline): MDHEN, SYDVKM. V was clipped by 2 bases and J by 9 bases, with 7 bases between them.

This clonotype was counted between two and nine times. This chain uses TRBV27 with TRBJ2-7; possible D gene TRBD2, 6 bases. This CDR3 region has 14 residues. Trimming left V 0 bases short and J 3 bases short, with 9 bases between. Germline V gene sequence: CDR1 MNHEY, CDR2 SMNVEV (reference sequence). DNA for the CDR3: TGTGCCAGCAGTTTATCGAAGGGAGGCTACGAGCAGTACTTC. It translates to CASSLSKGGYEQYF.

This clonotype has only a few counts. This rearrangement joins TRBV7-6 to TRBJ2-3; TRBD1 aligns across 8 bases. This CDR3 comprises 17 residues. V dropped 1 base and J dropped 0; count of bases not matched to a gene: 6. Germline V gene data show CDR1 as SGHVS and CDR2 as FNYEAQ. The CDR3 bases are TGTGCCAGCAGCTTAGTTCCGGACAGGGTTAGCACAGATACGCAGTATTTT. Translation gives CASSLVPDRVSTDTQYF.

The V call is TRBV11-2, the J call TRBJ1-1; D remains ambiguous. This CDR3 spans 15 amino acids. Trimming left V 1 base short and J 6 bases short, with 15 bases between. The germline V gene encodes CDR1 SGHAT and CDR2 FQNNGV. CDR3 DNA: TGTGCCAGCAGCTTAGTCGGCAGGAACTCAGCTGAAGCTTTCTTT. Translating gives CASSLVGRNSAEAFF.

This clonotype was detected a few times. The rearrangement uses TRBV5-1 and TRBJ1-1; no clear D gene. CDR1 and CDR2 from the germline V gene are SGHRS and YFSETQ. The V gene lost 4 bases and the J gene lost 0 bases, with 10 bases spanning the gap. The CDR3 covers 14 residues. CDR3 DNA: TGCGCCAGCAGCCCCGAGGGATTGAACACTGAAGCTTTCTTT. Its protein product is CASSPEGLNTEAFF. The full variable domain, with the rest looked up from reference TRBV5-1 and TRBJ1-1, is KAGVTQTPRYLIKTRGQQVTLSCSPISGHRSVSWYQQTPGQGLQFLFEYFSETQRNKGNFPGRFSGRQFSNSRSEMNVSTLELGDSALYLCASSPEGLNTEAFFGQGTRLTVV.

This clonotype was recorded many times. As DNA, the CDR3 is TGCGCCAGCAGCTGGCCTACAGGGGGCCCCTCAGATACGCAGTATTTT. It codes for CASSWPTGGPSDTQYF. The chain links TRBV5-1 to TRBJ2-3; 9 bases agree with TRBD1. The CDR3 runs 16 residues. Trimming took 3 bases from V and 4 from J; bases not matched to a gene: 9. CDR1 is SGHRS, CDR2 YFSETQ, per germline.

This chain joins TRBV19 and TRBJ1-3; possible D gene TRBD1, 6 bases. Germline assignment: CDR1 LNHDA and CDR2 SQIVND (reference sequence). The V end lost 4 bases, the J end lost 0 bases, and 13 bases lay between the germline ends. This CDR3 is 16 amino acids long. The CDR3 DNA follows: TGTGCCAGTAGTACGACAGGAGAGAGCTCTGGAAACACCATATATTTT. Translating it yields CASSTTGESSGNTIYF.

This clonotype occurred a few times. The V call is TRBV28, the J call TRBJ1-1, with D unresolved. CDR1 and CDR2 from the germline V gene are MDHEN and SYDVKM. Trimming shortened V by 5 bases and J by 3 bases, and 16 bases separated the two germline ends. The CDR3 runs to 15 residues. The CDR3 sequence: CASSPIPHRDTEAFF. CDR3 coding DNA: TGTGCCAGCAGTCCCATCCCGCATAGGGACACTGAAGCTTTCTTT.

The chain carries TRBV7-2 and TRBJ1-1, with D possibly matching TRBD1 (5 bases). Germline CDR1 reads SGHTA; CDR2 reads FQGNSA. With 6 bases removed from V and 3 bases from J, the gap between germline ends came to 14 bases. The CDR3 runs 14 residues. The CDR3 sequence is CASSLPGTHTEAFF. The CDR3 region has the DNA TGTGCCAGCAGTCTCCCCGGGACCCACACTGAAGCTTTCTTT.

J is TRBJ2-7 and V is TRBV20-1; TRBD1 is a possible D gene (6 bases). Germline CDR1 and CDR2: DFQATT and SNEGSKA (reference sequence). V was clipped by 4 bases and J by 2 bases, with 18 bases between them. The CDR3 contains 15 residues. The CDR3 region has the DNA TGCAGTGCTATTCAAAACCAAGACAGGCCCTACGAGCAGTACTTC. Residues: CSAIQNQDRPYEQYF.

The chain joins TRBV15 to TRBJ1-5; the match to TRBD1 covers 9 bases. The germline V gene has CDR1 LNHNV and CDR2 YYDKDF (reference sequence). Losses at the gene ends were 4 bases for V and 1 base for J; bases not matched to a gene: 5. The CDR3 loop spans 16 amino acids. The CDR3 region has the DNA TGTGCCACCAGCAACCTGGACAGGGGCAGCAATCAGCCCCAGCATTTT. Translated, it gives CATSNLDRGSNQPQHF.

This clonotype was detected many times. The chain has TRBV7-9 and TRBJ2-1, with TRBD1 matching over 8 bases. The CDR3 extends over 16 amino acids. The germline CDR1 and CDR2 sequences are SEHNR and FQNEAQ (reference sequence). After removal of 5 bases from V and 6 bases from J, the junction contained 12 bases not matched to a gene. CDR3 residues: CASSQGAPTSINEQFF. DNA of the CDR3: TGTGCCAGCAGCCAGGGGGCGCCCACCTCGATCAATGAGCAGTTCTTC.